The rows below give T cell receptor beta chains drawn from one sample of a study of cytomegalovirus exposure and HLA in healthy donors. The method was immunoSEQ multiplex PCR; TCRdb's version includes in-frame clones alone and lacks a portion of them. The sample carries some 200,000 clones, under 80% recorded once. The source material was PBMCs. These receptors originate from a female donor in good health and CMV-seronegative. The CDR3 runs from the conserved cysteine through the conserved F or W. D genes are given only for firm matches. The listing skips clone size in some rows; elsewhere it reads once, few, many or a size class.

J gene: TRBJ1-2
D gene: TRBD1
V gene: TRBV29-1
clone size: -
CDR3 protein: CSADRGKGYTF
CDR3 DNA: TGCAGCGCCGACAGGGGGAAAGGCTACACCTTC

J gene: TRBJ1-1
D gene: TRBD1
V gene: TRBV6-1
clone size: -
CDR3 protein: CASSRTGGMSTEAFF
CDR3 DNA: TGTGCCAGCAGTCGGACAGGGGGTATGTCCACTGAAGCTTTCTTT

J gene: TRBJ2-1
D gene: TRBD1
V gene: TRBV5-1
clone size: -
CDR3 protein: CASSPVPTGDASYNEQFF
CDR3 DNA: TGCGCCAGCAGCCCGGTTCCCACAGGGGACGCCTCCTACAATGAGCAGTTCTTC

J gene: TRBJ1-1
D gene: -
V gene: TRBV6-5
clone size: -
CDR3 protein: CASSYSSAEAFF
CDR3 DNA: TGTGCCAGCAGTTACTCGTCCGCTGAAGCTTTCTTT

J gene: TRBJ1-2
D gene: TRBD1
V gene: TRBV6-4
clone size: -
CDR3 protein: CASRRTGGGSYTF
CDR3 DNA: TGTGCCAGCAGAAGGACAGGGGGCGGAAGCTACACCTTC

J gene: TRBJ1-4
D gene: TRBD1
V gene: TRBV19
clone size: -
CDR3 protein: CASTGTAYGATNEKLFF
CDR3 DNA: TGTGCCAGTACCGGGACAGCGTATGGGGCAACTAATGAAAAACTGTTTTTT

J gene: TRBJ1-2
D gene: TRBD1
V gene: TRBV5-4
clone size: -
CDR3 protein: CASSWDSSNYGYTF
CDR3 DNA: TGTGCCAGCAGCTGGGACAGTTCTAACTATGGCTACACCTTC

J gene: TRBJ2-7
D gene: -
V gene: TRBV7-2
clone size: -
CDR3 protein: CASSNTGYEQYF
CDR3 DNA: TGTGCCAGCAGCAACACGGGTTACGAGCAGTACTTC

J gene: TRBJ1-6
D gene: TRBD1
V gene: TRBV7-8
clone size: -
CDR3 protein: CASSLWGTGQGNSPLHF
CDR3 DNA: TGTGCCAGCAGCTTATGGGGGACAGGGCAGGGTAATTCACCCCTCCACTTT

J gene: TRBJ2-2
D gene: -
V gene: TRBV5-1
clone size: -
CDR3 protein: CASTSTSLPGELFF
CDR3 DNA: TGCGCCAGCACGTCGACTAGTTTACCCGGGGAGCTGTTTTTT

J gene: TRBJ1-1
D gene: TRBD1
V gene: TRBV5-4
clone size: -
CDR3 protein: CASSRGQGRTEAFF
CDR3 DNA: TGTGCCAGCAGCCGAGGACAGGGAAGGACTGAAGCTTTCTTT

J gene: TRBJ2-1
D gene: -
V gene: TRBV2
clone size: -
CDR3 protein: CASILSGSSYNEQFF
CDR3 DNA: TGTGCCAGCATCTTGTCGGGGAGCTCCTACAATGAGCAGTTCTTC

J gene: TRBJ2-1
D gene: TRBD1
V gene: TRBV7-3
clone size: -
CDR3 protein: CASSFDRGLDNEQFF
CDR3 DNA: TGTGCCAGCAGCTTTGACAGGGGGCTCGACAATGAGCAGTTCTTC

J gene: TRBJ2-7
D gene: TRBD1
V gene: TRBV28
clone size: few
CDR3 protein: CATEGQGRSYEQYF
CDR3 DNA: TGTGCCACCGAGGGACAGGGGCGATCCTACGAGCAGTACTTC

J gene: TRBJ1-1
D gene: -
V gene: TRBV6-1
clone size: -
CDR3 protein: CASSELGTEAFF
CDR3 DNA: TGTGCCAGCAGTGAACTCGGCACTGAAGCTTTCTTT

J gene: TRBJ2-3
D gene: -
V gene: TRBV4-1
clone size: -
CDR3 protein: CASSQDVRRGATDTQYF
CDR3 DNA: TGCGCCAGCAGCCAAGATGTCCGCAGGGGCGCGACAGATACGCAGTATTTT

J gene: TRBJ2-1
D gene: TRBD1
V gene: TRBV19
clone size: few
CDR3 protein: CASSTLRDRGHNEQFF
CDR3 DNA: TGTGCCAGTAGTACCCTCCGGGACAGGGGTCACAATGAGCAGTTCTTC

J gene: TRBJ2-1
D gene: TRBD2
V gene: TRBV14
clone size: once
CDR3 protein: CASSTIPGLAGAPLYNEQFF
CDR3 DNA: TGTGCCAGCAGCACAATCCCGGGACTAGCGGGAGCGCCGCTCTACAATGAGCAGTTCTTC

J gene: TRBJ2-2
D gene: TRBD2
V gene: TRBV7-8
clone size: -
CDR3 protein: CASSLLAGGTNTGELFF
CDR3 DNA: TGTGCCAGCAGCCTACTAGCGGGAGGAACGAACACCGGGGAGCTGTTTTTT

J gene: TRBJ2-7
D gene: -
V gene: TRBV27
clone size: -
CDR3 protein: CASSFPGTGLYEQYF
CDR3 DNA: TGTGCCAGCAGTTTCCCTGGGACGGGACTGTACGAGCAGTACTTC

J gene: TRBJ2-2
D gene: -
V gene: TRBV5-4
clone size: -
CDR3 protein: CASSLVSGVGELFF
CDR3 DNA: TGTGCCAGCAGCTTGGTCTCAGGGGTCGGGGAGCTGTTTTTT

J gene: TRBJ2-7
D gene: -
V gene: TRBV2
clone size: -
CDR3 protein: CASSELAVSYEQYF
CDR3 DNA: TGTGCCAGCAGTGAGCTCGCGGTTTCCTACGAGCAGTACTTC

J gene: TRBJ1-1
D gene: TRBD1
V gene: TRBV7-8
clone size: -
CDR3 protein: CASSRGQPYTEAFF
CDR3 DNA: TGTGCCAGCAGCAGGGGACAGCCGTACACTGAAGCTTTCTTT

J gene: TRBJ2-7
D gene: TRBD2
V gene: TRBV11-3
clone size: -
CDR3 protein: CASSLGTSGSRDF
CDR3 DNA: TGTGCCAGCAGCTTAGGGACTAGCGGGTCCCGGGACTTC

J gene: TRBJ1-1
D gene: TRBD1
V gene: TRBV5-1
clone size: -
CDR3 protein: CASSFRGMNTEAFF
CDR3 DNA: TGCGCCAGCAGCTTCAGGGGGATGAACACTGAAGCTTTCTTT

J gene: TRBJ2-1
D gene: TRBD2
V gene: TRBV19
clone size: -
CDR3 protein: CASRSGSSYNEQFF
CDR3 DNA: TGTGCCAGTAGAAGCGGGAGCTCCTACAATGAGCAGTTCTTC

J gene: TRBJ1-2
D gene: -
V gene: TRBV6-5
clone size: -
CDR3 protein: CASSSTGTIYGYTF
CDR3 DNA: TGTGCCAGCAGTTCCACCGGGACAATCTATGGCTACACCTTC

J gene: TRBJ1-2
D gene: -
V gene: TRBV5-1
clone size: -
CDR3 protein: CASSLGAYGYTF
CDR3 DNA: TGCGCCAGCAGCTTGGGGGCCTATGGCTACACCTTC

J gene: TRBJ2-1
D gene: TRBD2
V gene: TRBV7-4
clone size: -
CDR3 protein: CASSLRASGRAIDEQFF
CDR3 DNA: TGTGCCAGCAGCTTAAGAGCTAGCGGGAGGGCCATTGATGAGCAGTTCTTC

J gene: TRBJ1-3
D gene: TRBD1
V gene: TRBV7-2
clone size: -
CDR3 protein: CASSPSTGKGSGNTIYF
CDR3 DNA: TGTGCCAGCAGCCCCTCGACAGGGAAGGGTTCTGGAAACACCATATATTTT

J gene: TRBJ2-7
D gene: TRBD1
V gene: TRBV28
clone size: -
CDR3 protein: CASSTLGQGYEQYF
CDR3 DNA: TGTGCCAGCAGCACCCTTGGACAGGGGTACGAGCAGTACTTC

J gene: TRBJ1-5
D gene: -
V gene: TRBV19
clone size: -
CDR3 protein: CASSIRVVTSNQPQHF
CDR3 DNA: TGTGCCAGTAGTATTCGGGTGGTCACTAGCAATCAGCCCCAGCATTTT

J gene: TRBJ1-5
D gene: -
V gene: TRBV6-6
clone size: few
CDR3 protein: CASSRDNQPQHF
CDR3 DNA: TGTGCCAGCTCCAGGGATAATCAGCCCCAGCATTTT

J gene: TRBJ1-4
D gene: -
V gene: TRBV2
clone size: once
CDR3 protein: CASSPGRGNEKLFF
CDR3 DNA: TGTGCCAGCAGTCCGGGCAGGGGTAATGAAAAACTGTTTTTT